This is a list of T cell receptor beta chains from one sample in a study of T cell responses to AZD1222 COVID-19 vaccine. TCRdb's copy holds only in-frame clones and misses some; the assay was immunoSEQ multiplex PCR. The sample shows 150,000 to 200,000 clones, approximately 93% of them seen only once. Source: peripheral blood, taken on day 0 of AZD1222 vaccination. The receptors derive from an adult in good health. The CDR3 runs from the conserved cysteine through the conserved F or W. A D gene is named only where the DNA matches it firmly.

>15|TRBJ2-7|TRBV19|TRBD2
CASSQTSGTPYEQYF
TGTGCCAGTAGTCAGACTAGCGGGACTCCCTACGAGCAGTACTTC
>11|TRBJ1-2|TRBV6-1|NA
CASSDLYGYTF
TGTGCCAGCAGTGATCTTTACGGCTACACCTTC
>19|TRBJ2-3|TRBV5-6|TRBD2
CASSFNRDYTFKNTDTQYF
TGTGCCAGCAGCTTCAACCGGGACTACACGTTCAAGAACACAGATACGCAGTATTTT
>16|TRBJ1-5|TRBV7-2|NA
CASSLEGRVRDQPQHF
TGTGCCAGCAGCTTAGAGGGCAGGGTGCGGGATCAGCCCCAGCATTTT
>13|TRBJ1-4|TRBV5-1|NA
CASGGGVNEKLFF
TGCGCCAGCGGCGGGGGAGTAAATGAAAAACTGTTTTTT
>15|TRBJ1-2|TRBV18|NA
CASSQNRERNYGYTF
TGTGCCAGCTCCCAAAACAGGGAGAGGAACTATGGCTACACCTTC
>14|TRBJ1-1|TRBV19|TRBD1
CASSVGQLNTEAFF
TGTGCCAGTAGTGTGGGACAGCTGAACACTGAAGCTTTCTTT
>13|TRBJ2-7|TRBV9|NA
CASSVVLVGEQYF
TGTGCCAGCAGCGTAGTATTAGTGGGGGAGCAGTACTTC
>16|TRBJ2-3|TRBV6-5|TRBD2
CASSHFQRGGPDTQYF
TGTGCCAGCAGTCACTTTCAGCGGGGGGGCCCAGATACGCAGTATTTT
>19|TRBJ1-5|TRBV6-2/TRBV6-3|NA
CASSYSRTARIYSNQPQHF
TGTGCCAGCAGTTATAGCCGGACAGCCCGGATTTATAGCAATCAGCCCCAGCATTTT
>17|TRBJ2-1|TRBV7-9|TRBD2
CASSSSALAAGYNEQFF
TGTGCCAGCAGTTCTAGTGCACTAGCGGCGGGCTACAATGAGCAGTTCTTC